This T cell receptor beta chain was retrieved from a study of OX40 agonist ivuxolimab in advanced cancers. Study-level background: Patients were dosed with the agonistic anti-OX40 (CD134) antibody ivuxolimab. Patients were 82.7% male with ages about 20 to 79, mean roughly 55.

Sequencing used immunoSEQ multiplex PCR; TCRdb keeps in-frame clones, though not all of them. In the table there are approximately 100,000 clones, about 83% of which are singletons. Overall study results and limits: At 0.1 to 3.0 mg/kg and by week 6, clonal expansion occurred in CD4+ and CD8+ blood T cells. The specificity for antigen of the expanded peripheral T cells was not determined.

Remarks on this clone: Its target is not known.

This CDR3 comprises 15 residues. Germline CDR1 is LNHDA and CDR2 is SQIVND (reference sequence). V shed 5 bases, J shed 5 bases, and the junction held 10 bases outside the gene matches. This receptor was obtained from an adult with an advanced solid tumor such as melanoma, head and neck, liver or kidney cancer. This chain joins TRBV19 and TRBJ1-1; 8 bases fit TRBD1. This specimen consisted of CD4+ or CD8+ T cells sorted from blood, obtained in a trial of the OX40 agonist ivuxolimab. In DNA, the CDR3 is TGTGCCAGTAGTCTACGACAGGGGATAATGACTGAAGCTTTCTTT. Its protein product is CASSLRQGIMTEAFF.